This T cell receptor beta chain comes out of a study of CD8+ T cells in alopecia areata. Study-wide results and caveats: Normal skin's resident alphabeta T cells are also sequenced in scalp samples.

CDR3 length: 16 residues. CDR1 and CDR2 (germline): SGHDN, FVKESK. Trimming shortened V by 4 bases and J by 2 bases, and 14 bases separated the two germline ends. Notes on this clone: Its target is not known.

Treatment given: oral pan-JAK inhibitor, 5-10 mg twice daily. Sequencing used cDNA as its template, made by extracting RNA and reverse transcribing it. Data came from immunoSEQ multiplex PCR; TCRdb stores just in-frame clones and leaves some out. The sample includes some 190,000 clones, roughly 70% of them seen just once. The sequence came from a human donor with alopecia areata. The V gene is TRBV14, the J gene TRBJ2-2, with D possibly being TRBD1 (6 bases). Source: CD4+ T cells sorted from blood, taken around week 49, from a patient treated with tofacitinib. The CDR3 DNA reads TGTGCCAGCAGCCGTCTAGGACAGAGCAACACCGGGGAGCTGTTTTTT. Amino acids: CASSRLGQSNTGELFF.